This T cell receptor beta chain was identified during a study of T cell responses to AZD1222 COVID-19 vaccine (dated by TCRdb to the early 2020s). Regarding the study in general: AZD1222 recipients whose second dose came at about 4 weeks and those whose second dose came at about 12 weeks were combined into one group, since spike-specific TCR depth and breadth did not differ between the two schedules. A total of just over 230 trial participants underwent TCR sequencing, of whom 200 to 220 had received two doses of AZD1222 and 26 had received two doses of the MenACWY control vaccine. Trial participants were enrolled by age into subgroups of 18-55, 56-69 and 70-plus years, and about 150, 27 and 61 TCR-sequenced participants, respectively, were included in these subgroups. The full study reports these points: The 56-69-year group was small, and its depth increase did not reach significance, likely because of low power. Because no day 14 peak-response samples were available, the repertoires could be characterized only after the peak T cell response. Epitopes outside the regions mutated in the B.1.351 and B.1.1.7 variants were reportedly recognized by nearly half of the unique spike-specific TCRs. After two AZD1222 doses, spike-specific TCR breadth and depth were significantly higher than at day 0 and than in MenACWY recipients. Participants were mostly white British and included more females than males, and it was suggested by the authors that clonal diversity may have been underestimated. Conclusions about previously exposed vaccinees were limited because only a handful of AZD1222 recipients were SARS-CoV-2 seropositive at baseline. The vaccine-associated CD4 TCRs covered the entire spike protein, and the dominant responses fell in regions 160-218 and 743-854.

The CDR3 regions of human TCRbeta chains were analyzed by immunosequencing. The original pipeline was this. TCRs in the repertoires were matched against a reference library of SARS-CoV-2-specific TCRs that had been generated with the MIRA antigen-specificity platform. Breadth was defined as the fraction of unique TCRs that were SARS-CoV-2-associated, and depth was defined as the fraction of total T cells that were SARS-CoV-2-associated. Using the MIRA data, each spike-specific TCR was assigned both to the spike region to which the TCR was reactive and to a CD4 or CD8 class. Log10-transformed breadth and depth values were compared by one-way ANOVA with Sidak's multiple comparisons tests. The table comes from immuneACCESS by way of TCRdb, which keeps in-frame sequences with V and J called. Part of the clones is missing from these tables; in studies checked, under half for an unresolved V gene and the rest for unknown reasons. The V and J calls and the clone size are those of that table, but D and trimming were determined from the DNA. This sample holds 150,000 to 200,000 clones; about 87% were observed only once. The ten largest clones add up to under 8% of the sample.

Explained via the paper, the time point label denotes: baseline before first vaccination. The vaccinee samples were drawn from two UK trials, COV001 and COV002, one of which was a single-blind randomized controlled phase 2/3 trial testing AZD1222 (ChAdOx1 nCoV-19) in healthy adults. For TCRbeta chain sequencing, PBMC samples were collected from trial participants at day 0 and at day 28 after the second dose. Remarks on this clone: The antigen it binds to is not known. It has no much larger one-base neighbor in the sample; base qualities were not kept.

CDR1 and CDR2, looked up from the germline V gene (reference sequence), are LGHDT and YNNKEL. The CDR3, from cysteine to phenylalanine, totals 16 residues. Only CDR3 DNA remains: 48 bases, in frame from the first base. The junction shows trimming of 6 bases on V and 5 bases on J, and the gene matches do not reach 13 bases of it. Rearrangement joined TRBV3-1 (or the pseudogene TRBV3-2) to TRBJ2-5; TRBD1 matches 9 bases in the middle. The TCR was taken from an adult in good health. The source was peripheral blood, collected on day 0 of AZD1222 vaccination. The DNA sequence is given as TGTGCCAGCAGAAAAGACCCGGGACAGGGTGCGGAGACCCAGTACTTC. It is translated as CASRKDPGQGAETQYF.